The present TCR beta chain was sequenced within a study of blood T cell repertoires in COVID-19. The overall study: Sites in the United States, Italy and Spain provided acute and convalescent COVID-19 samples. In each case, the material was cDNA or gDNA derived from T cells, B-cell-depleted T cells, or PBMCs.

Germline values: CDR1 SGHDN, CDR2 FVKESK. The V segment lost 1 base and the J segment 7 bases; nucleotides outside the gene matches: 8. This CDR3 is 15 amino acids long. Seattle enrolled patients during active infection and tracked them longitudinally. As originally analysed: Counts of nucleated cells, estimated from reference gene primer amplification, were obtained. TCRdb keeps only in-frame clones here, not all; method: immunoSEQ multiplex PCR. V, J and clone size are those of that table, while D and trimming were read from the DNA. The sample contains 180,000 or so clones, less than 90% of which appear only once.

The chain combines TRBV14 with TRBJ2-7; the match to TRBD2 covers 9 bases. This sequence originates from a woman between 70 and 85 years old with COVID-19, enrolled during active disease. Sequenced sample: peripheral blood. This chain's CDR3 is CASSQVFGGRAEQYF. The CDR3 DNA follows: TGTGCCAGCAGCCAAGTGTTCGGCGGGAGGGCGGAGCAGTACTTC.